The 17 T cell receptor beta chains below all came from one sample that was sequenced in a study of T cells after yellow fever vaccination. TCRdb passed the 5' RACE reads through MiXCR, listing each CDR3 protein once. The table lists 320,000 or so distinct CDR3 sequences, approximately 8% of them singletons, with roughly 15% in the top ten. This specimen was PBMCs, taken about 49 days after the first yellow fever vaccination. The receptors derive from a young man who received the YFV17D yellow fever vaccine.

There are many counts of this clonotype. The chain uses TRBV7-2 and TRBJ2-7, with D perhaps TRBD2 (6 bases). Trimming cost V 5 bases and J 7 bases, with 9 bases left between them. There are 11 residues in the CDR3. Germline values: CDR1 SGHTA, CDR2 FQGNSA. Here the CDR3 DNA reads TGTGCCAGCAGCCCGGGGGTTGAGCAGTACTTC. This codes for CASSPGVEQYF.

This clonotype was detected a few times. The J gene is TRBJ2-7, the V gene TRBV11-2, with 9 bases that match TRBD1. CDR1 and CDR2 (germline): SGHAT, FQNNGV. The junction had 7 bases not matched to a gene; V was cut back by 6 bases and J by 4 bases. CDR3 size: 14 residues. CDR3 sequence reads: CASSTGTGQYEQYF. CDR3 DNA: TGTGCCAGCAGTACCGGGACAGGGCAATACGAGCAGTACTTC. Full variable domain (rest looked up from reference TRBV11-2 and TRBJ2-7): EAGVAQSPRYKIIEKRQSVAFWCNPISGHATLYWYQQILGQGPKLLIQFQNNGVVDDSQLPKDRFSAERLKGVDSTLKIQPAKLEDSAVYLCASSTGTGQYEQYFGPGTRLTVT.

This clonotype was observed a handful of times. The chain carries TRBV20-1 and TRBJ2-2; no reliable D call. This CDR3 comprises 18 residues. Germline CDR1 reads DFQATT; CDR2 reads SNEGSKA (reference sequence). V was pared by 0 bases and J by 1 base, with 18 bases between. The CDR3 bases are TGCAGTGCTAGAGATTGGCGCGCCTCATACCAGAACACCGGGGAGCTGTTTTTT. Translating gives CSARDWRASYQNTGELFF.

There are a few counts of this clonotype. The rearrangement joins TRBV2 to TRBJ1-3; D remains unclear. Germline assignment: CDR1 SNHLY and CDR2 FYNNEI. V lost 7 bases and J lost 4, with 8 bases in between. This CDR3 comprises 12 residues. CDR3 region: CASKLTGNTIYF. The CDR3 DNA reads TGTGCCAGCAAGCTAACGGGAAACACCATATATTTT.

The V gene is TRBV24-1, the J gene TRBJ1-1; maybe TRBD1 (5 bases). CDR1 is KGHDR and CDR2 is SFDVKD in the germline V gene. The CDR3 is 15 amino acids. The V gene lost 3 bases and the J gene lost 3 bases, with 13 bases spanning the gap. CDR3 region: CATSDPGRADTEAFF. CDR3 bases: TGTGCCACCAGTGATCCTGGCAGGGCGGACACTGAAGCTTTCTTT.

The sample holds many counts of this clonotype. The V and J genes are TRBV29-1 and TRBJ2-3; the D call may be TRBD1 or TRBD2 (6 bases each). Germline V gene data show CDR1 as SQVTM and CDR2 as ANQGSEA. The CDR3 length is 17 residues. V lost 4 bases and J 2 bases, leaving 22 bases between the germline ends. DNA for the CDR3: TGCAGCGTTGGGGGAGGATCGGGACAAACCACCACAGATACGCAGTATTTT. It is translated as CSVGGGSGQTTTDTQYF.

There are a few counts of this clonotype. The genes are TRBV4-3 and TRBJ1-5; D is unclear. V dropped 0 bases and J dropped 9 bases, with 9 bases sitting between them. This CDR3 contains 13 residues. Germline V lookup: CDR1 LGHNA, CDR2 YSLEER. This CDR3 is CASSQDLGGPQHF. In DNA, the CDR3 is TGCGCCAGCAGCCAAGATCTTGGCGGGCCCCAGCATTTT.

This clonotype appeared many times. The V and J genes are TRBV12-3 or TRBV12-4 and TRBJ1-5; 9 positions match TRBD1. This CDR3 spans 16 amino acids. The V and J ends lost 2 bases and 7 bases, in that order; junction bases with no gene match: 9. The CDR3 is CASSLPGQGRGQPQHF. Here the CDR3 DNA reads TGTGCCAGCAGTTTACCGGGACAGGGCCGGGGCCAGCCCCAGCATTTT.

CDR3 bases: TGTGCCAGCAGCTTATTCGGCGGGGGGGCCGGGGAGCTGTTTTTT. It translates to CASSLFGGGAGELFF. The rearrangement links TRBV7-2 to TRBJ2-2, with 9 bases lining up with TRBD2. CDR3 length equals 15 residues. V lost 2 bases and J lost 6; bases outside the gene matches: 4. Germline V CDR1 and CDR2: SGHTA, FQGNSA.

The V gene is TRBV4-3, the J gene TRBJ1-6; 8 nucleotides agree with TRBD1. Germline V gene sequence: CDR1 LGHNA, CDR2 YSLEER. CDR3 size: 15 residues. Trimming cost V 6 bases and J 7 bases; bases outside gene matches: 8. In DNA, the CDR3 is TGCGCCAGCAGTCCGTGGACAGGGACGAATTCACCCCTCCACTTT. Residues: CASSPWTGTNSPLHF.

This clonotype has more than one count but fewer than ten. The chain employs TRBV29-1 and TRBJ1-1; the D gene is possibly TRBD1 (5 bases). This CDR3 contains 14 residues. V was trimmed by 6 bases and J by 3 bases, leaving 17 bases between them. Germline CDR1 is SQVTM and CDR2 is ANQGSEA. Here the CDR3 reads CSVSPGQGYTEAFF. CDR3 in DNA: TGCAGCGTCAGTCCTGGCCAGGGATACACTGAAGCTTTCTTT.

This clonotype was observed a handful of times. The genes are TRBV10-3 and TRBJ1-6; D remains ambiguous. V lost 8 bases, J lost 13 bases, and 21 bases lay in between. This CDR3 comprises 14 residues. Looked up from germline, CDR1 is ENHRY and CDR2 is SYGVKD. CDR3 nucleotides: TGTGCCATCGGTCCCCAGCCCGCTGTTCTGCCCCTCCACTTT. Translating it yields CAIGPQPAVLPLHF.

This clonotype was detected ten times or more. This chain links TRBV7-8 with TRBJ1-2; D possibly corresponds to TRBD1 (6 bases). CDR1 and CDR2 from the germline V gene are SGHVS and FQNEAQ. The CDR3 spans 14 residues. Trimming shortened V by 1 base and J by 4 bases, and 10 bases separated the two germline ends. The CDR3 sequence: CASSLERTAYGYTF. The CDR3 DNA is TGTGCCAGCAGCTTAGAGCGGACAGCCTATGGCTACACCTTC.

The rearrangement joins TRBV30 to TRBJ2-4, with no clear D. The CDR3 totals 13 residues. CDR1 and CDR2 from the germline V gene are GTSNPN and SVGIG (reference sequence). CDR3 loop: CATSRVAKNIQYF. In nucleotides, the CDR3 is TGTGCGACCAGCCGGGTAGCCAAAAACATTCAGTACTTC.

This clonotype has a count of ten or more. This clone may be a read error of a much larger clone one base away. J is TRBJ1-1 and V is TRBV7-9, with 7 bases identical to TRBD1. CDR1 and CDR2 from the germline V gene are SEHNR and FQNEAQ (reference sequence). Trimming removed 5 bases from V and 4 bases from J; junction bases left unmatched: 4. The CDR3 has 13 residues. CDR3 nucleotide sequence: TGTGCCAGCAGCCCGACAGGGATCACTGAAGCTTTCTTT. Its protein product is CASSPTGITEAFF.

This chain links TRBV5-1 with TRBJ2-5; D is perhaps TRBD2 (6 bases). The CDR3 is 13 amino acids. CDR1 is SGHRS and CDR2 is YFSETQ in the germline V gene. The V and J ends lost 7 bases and 5 bases respectively, with 15 bases between them. Here the CDR3 DNA reads TGCGCCAGCCGTACTAGCCCGGGGGAGACCCAGTACTTC. This translates into CASRTSPGETQYF.

This clonotype was seen a few times. The V call is TRBV7-6, the J call TRBJ2-3, with D maybe TRBD2 (5 bases). The CDR3 loop spans 16 amino acids. Between the trimmed V and J ends, which lost 2 bases and 0 bases, there was a span of 12 bases. Germline V CDR1 and CDR2: SGHVS, FNYEAQ. CDR3 coding DNA: TGTGCCAGCAGCTTAAGCGGTGCTACTAGCACAGATACGCAGTATTTT. This encodes CASSLSGATSTDTQYF. The complete variable domain, with remaining parts taken from reference TRBV7-6 and TRBJ2-3, reads GAGVSQSPRYKVTKRGQDVALRCDPISGHVSLYWYRQALGQGPEFLTYFNYEAQQDKSGLPNDRFSAERPEGSISTLTIQRTEQRDSAMYRCASSLSGATSTDTQYFGPGTRLTVL.